The text below deals with one T cell receptor beta chain. The entry originates in a study of identical twins. With V trimmed by 4 bases and J by 0 bases, 10 bases remained unmatched. This CDR3 has 20 amino acids. Looked up from germline, CDR1 is SGHVS and CDR2 is FQNEAQ. Each CDR3 protein is one row after TCRdb ran MiXCR on the 5' RACE reads. The sample holds roughly 1.6 million distinct CDR3 sequences, about 30% seen once. The TCR comes from a newborn girl in good health. V is TRBV7-8 and J is TRBJ2-3; 16 nucleotides align to TRBD2. Sample: cord blood. The CDR3, as DNA: TGTGCCAGCAGCTGGGTAATCGGGACTAGCGGGAGGGCCAGCACAGATACGCAGTATTTT. It is translated as CASSWVIGTSGRASTDTQYF. Together with reference TRBV7-8 and TRBJ2-3, the CDR3 gives the full variable domain: GAGVSQSPRYKVAKRGQDVALRCDPISGHVSLFWYQQALGQGPEFLTYFQNEAQLDKSGLPSDRFFAERPEGSVSTLKIQRTQQEDSAVYLCASSWVIGTSGRASTDTQYFGPGTRLTVL.